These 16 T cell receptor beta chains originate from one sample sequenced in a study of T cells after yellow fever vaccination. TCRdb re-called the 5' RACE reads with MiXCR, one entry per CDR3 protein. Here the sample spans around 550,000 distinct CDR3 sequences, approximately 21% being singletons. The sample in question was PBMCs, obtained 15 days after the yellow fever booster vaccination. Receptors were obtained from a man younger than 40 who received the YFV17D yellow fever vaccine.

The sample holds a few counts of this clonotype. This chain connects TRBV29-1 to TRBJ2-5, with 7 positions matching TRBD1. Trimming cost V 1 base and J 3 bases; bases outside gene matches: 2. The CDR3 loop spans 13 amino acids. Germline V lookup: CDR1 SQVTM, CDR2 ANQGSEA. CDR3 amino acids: CSVEGQGKETQYF. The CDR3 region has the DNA TGCAGCGTTGAAGGACAGGGTAAAGAGACCCAGTACTTC.

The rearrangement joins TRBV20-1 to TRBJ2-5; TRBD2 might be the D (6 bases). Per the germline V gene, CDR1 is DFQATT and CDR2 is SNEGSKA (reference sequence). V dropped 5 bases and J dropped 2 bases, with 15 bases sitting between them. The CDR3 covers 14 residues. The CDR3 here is CSAGETGLQETQYF. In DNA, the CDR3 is TGCAGTGCTGGGGAAACAGGACTACAAGAGACCCAGTACTTC.

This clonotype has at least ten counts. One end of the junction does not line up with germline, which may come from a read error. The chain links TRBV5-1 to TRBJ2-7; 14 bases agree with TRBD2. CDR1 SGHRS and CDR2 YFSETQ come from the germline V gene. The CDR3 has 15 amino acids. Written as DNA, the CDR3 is TGTGCCAGCAGCCGTGGGACTAGCGGGAGCTACGAGCAGTACTTC. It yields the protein CASSRGTSGSYEQYF.

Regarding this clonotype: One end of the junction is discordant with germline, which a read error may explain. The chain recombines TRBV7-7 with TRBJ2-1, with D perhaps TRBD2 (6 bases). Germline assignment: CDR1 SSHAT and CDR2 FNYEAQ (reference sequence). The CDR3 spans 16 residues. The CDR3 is CASSLVVGGSYNEQFF. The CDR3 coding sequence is TGTGCTAGCAGCTTAGTTGTGGGGGGCTCCTACAATGAGCAGTTCTTC.

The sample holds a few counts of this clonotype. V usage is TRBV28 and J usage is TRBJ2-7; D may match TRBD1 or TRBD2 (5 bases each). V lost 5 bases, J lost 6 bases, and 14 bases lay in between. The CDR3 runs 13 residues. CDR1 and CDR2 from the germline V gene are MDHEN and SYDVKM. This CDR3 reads CASSARGKFEQYF. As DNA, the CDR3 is TGTGCCAGCAGTGCGAGGGGAAAGTTCGAGCAGTACTTC.

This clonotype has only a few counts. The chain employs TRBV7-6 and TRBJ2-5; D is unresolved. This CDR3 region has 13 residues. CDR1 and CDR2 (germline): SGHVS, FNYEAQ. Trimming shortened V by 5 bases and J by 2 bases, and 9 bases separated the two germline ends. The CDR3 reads CASSQWVQETQYF. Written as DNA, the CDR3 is TGTGCCAGCAGCCAGTGGGTGCAAGAGACCCAGTACTTC.

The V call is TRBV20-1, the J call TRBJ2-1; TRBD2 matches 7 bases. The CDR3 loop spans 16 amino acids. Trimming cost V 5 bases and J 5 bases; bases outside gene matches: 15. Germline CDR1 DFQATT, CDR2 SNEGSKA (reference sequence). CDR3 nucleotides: TGCAGTGCTCACACCCTTCTAGCGGACAATCACAATGAGCAGTTCTTC. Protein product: CSAHTLLADNHNEQFF.

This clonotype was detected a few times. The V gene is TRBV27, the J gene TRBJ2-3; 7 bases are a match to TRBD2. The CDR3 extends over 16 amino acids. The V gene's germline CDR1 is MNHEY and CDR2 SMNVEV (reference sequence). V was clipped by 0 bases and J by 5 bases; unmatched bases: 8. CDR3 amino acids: CASSLSLGTTVDTQYF. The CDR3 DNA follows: TGTGCCAGCAGTTTATCCCTCGGGACTACCGTAGATACGCAGTATTTT.

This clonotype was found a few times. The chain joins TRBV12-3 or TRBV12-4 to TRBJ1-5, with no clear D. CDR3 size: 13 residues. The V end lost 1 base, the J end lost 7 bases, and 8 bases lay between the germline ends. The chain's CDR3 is CASSLEGGQPQHF. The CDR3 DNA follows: TGTGCCAGCAGTTTAGAGGGAGGACAGCCCCAGCATTTT.

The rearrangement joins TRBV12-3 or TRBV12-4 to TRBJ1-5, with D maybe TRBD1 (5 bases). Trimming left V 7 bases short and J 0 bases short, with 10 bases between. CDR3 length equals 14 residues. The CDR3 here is CASKPGNSNQPQHF. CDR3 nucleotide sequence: TGTGCCAGCAAACCAGGGAATAGCAATCAGCCCCAGCATTTT.

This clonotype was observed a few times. The CDR3 reads CASSPPSGHQTYEQYF. The CDR3 DNA follows: TGTGCCAGCAGCCCCCCCTCGGGACACCAAACCTACGAGCAGTACTTC. This chain joins TRBV7-2 and TRBJ2-7; a weak D match, TRBD1 (6 bases). The CDR3 loop spans 16 amino acids. The germline V and J ends were trimmed by 5 bases and 2 bases, with 19 bases remaining between them. The germline V gene has CDR1 SGHTA and CDR2 FQGNSA.

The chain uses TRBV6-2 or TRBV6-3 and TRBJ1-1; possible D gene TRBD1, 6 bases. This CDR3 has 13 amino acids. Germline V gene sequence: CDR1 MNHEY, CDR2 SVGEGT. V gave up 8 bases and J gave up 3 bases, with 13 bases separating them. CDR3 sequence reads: CASEQGWYTEAFF. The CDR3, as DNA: TGTGCCAGCGAGCAGGGGTGGTACACTGAAGCTTTCTTT.

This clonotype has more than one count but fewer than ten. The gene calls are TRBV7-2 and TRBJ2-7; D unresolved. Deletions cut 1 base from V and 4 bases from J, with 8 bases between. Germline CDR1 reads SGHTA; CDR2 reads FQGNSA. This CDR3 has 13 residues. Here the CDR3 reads CASSLGGKYEQYF. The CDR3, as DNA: TGTGCCAGCAGCTTAGGGGGAAAGTACGAGCAGTACTTC.

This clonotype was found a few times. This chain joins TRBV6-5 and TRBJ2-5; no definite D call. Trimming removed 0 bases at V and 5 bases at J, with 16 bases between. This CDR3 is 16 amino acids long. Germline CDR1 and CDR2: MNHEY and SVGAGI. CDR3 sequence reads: CASSYSSVIFSETQYF. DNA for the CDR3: TGTGCCAGCAGTTACTCTAGTGTGATCTTTTCGGAGACCCAGTACTTC.

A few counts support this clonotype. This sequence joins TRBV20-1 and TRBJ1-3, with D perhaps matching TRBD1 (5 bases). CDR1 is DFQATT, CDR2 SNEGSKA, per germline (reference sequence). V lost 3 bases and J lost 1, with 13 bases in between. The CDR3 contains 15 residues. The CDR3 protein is CSASPQAGSGNTIYF. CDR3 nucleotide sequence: TGCAGTGCTAGCCCGCAGGCAGGGTCTGGAAACACCATATATTTT.

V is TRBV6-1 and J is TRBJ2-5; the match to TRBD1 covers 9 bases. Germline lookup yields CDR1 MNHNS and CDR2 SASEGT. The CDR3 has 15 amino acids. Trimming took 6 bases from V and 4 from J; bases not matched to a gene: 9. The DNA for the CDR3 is TGTGCCAGCAGACCAGGACAGGGGTATCGAGAGACCCAGTACTTC. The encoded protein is CASRPGQGYRETQYF.